These 21 T cell receptor beta chains were all obtained from the same sample, sequenced in a study of identical twins. TCRdb itself ran the 5' RACE reads through MiXCR, one entry per CDR3 protein. The table lists some 1,700,000 distinct CDR3 sequences, around a third of them singletons. The sample comprised cord blood. All receptors come from a newborn girl in good health.

This clonotype was counted only a few times. This chain connects TRBV6-5 to TRBJ2-7; a weak D match, TRBD2 (6 bases). Germline CDR1 MNHEY, CDR2 SVGAGI. The length of the CDR3 is 17 residues. V lost 5 bases to trimming and J lost 7 bases, with 27 bases between them. CDR3 coding DNA: TGTGCCAGCAGTAGGAGACTAGGCCGGAGCTCCTACAATGAGCAGTACTTC. Translating it yields CASSRRLGRSSYNEQYF.

Note on this clonotype: The junction shows a germline mismatch at one end, possibly a read error. This chain connects TRBV24-1 to TRBJ2-3; D is tentatively TRBD1 or TRBD2 (5 bases each). The CDR3 totals 15 residues. Germline V gene lookup returns CDR1 KGHDR and CDR2 SFDVKD. This CDR3 reads CATSDIGASTDTRYF. The CDR3 coding sequence is TGTGCCACCAGTGATATCGGGGCCAGCACAGATACGCGGTATTTT.

This clonotype was detected only a few times. This sequence joins TRBV6-2 or TRBV6-3 and TRBJ2-7; 13 nucleotides agree with TRBD2. After removal of 0 bases from V and 2 bases from J, the junction contained 19 bases not matched to a gene. Germline CDR1 and CDR2: MNHEY and SVGEGT. The CDR3 extends over 22 amino acids. CDR3 in DNA: TGTGCCAGCAGTTACTCGCCCCGGACAGGGTCGGGACTAGCGGGGCGTACCTACGAGCAGTACTTC. As protein: CASSYSPRTGSGLAGRTYEQYF.

This chain links TRBV12-3 or TRBV12-4 with TRBJ2-2; 11 positions match TRBD2. The length of the CDR3 is 17 residues. V gave up 2 bases and J gave up 2 bases; unmatched junction bases: 4. CDR3 in amino acids: CASSLLAGGPNTGELFF. For the CDR3, the DNA is TGTGCCAGCAGTTTACTAGCGGGAGGCCCTAACACCGGGGAGCTGTTTTTT.

This clonotype was found once. The gene calls are TRBV3-1 and TRBJ1-6; tentatively, D is TRBD1 (5 bases). The CDR3 consists of 15 residues. Trimming pared 4 bases from V and 4 bases from J, leaving 11 bases between. CDR1 and CDR2 from the germline V gene are LGHDT and YNNKEL (reference sequence). The CDR3 reads CASSPPRTYNSPLHF. The CDR3 nucleotides read TGTGCCAGCAGCCCCCCCAGGACATATAATTCACCCCTCCACTTT.

This clonotype was recorded a few times. One end of the junction does not line up with germline, which may come from a read error. J is TRBJ2-1 and V is TRBV11-2; no clear D. Germline V lookup: CDR1 SGHAT, CDR2 FQNNGV. This CDR3 is 14 amino acids long. Here the CDR3 reads CVSSLDNLINEQFF. The CDR3, as DNA: TGTGTCAGCAGCTTAGATAACCTAATCAATGAGCAGTTCTTC.

The V gene is TRBV5-1, the J gene TRBJ2-1; 8 bases line up with TRBD2. The trim removed 5 bases at V and 1 base at J, leaving 5 bases unmatched. CDR3 length equals 15 residues. CDR1 and CDR2 from the germline V gene are SGHRS and YFSETQ. This CDR3 is CASRLSGVSYNEQFF. The CDR3 nucleotides read TGCGCCAGCAGACTTAGCGGGGTGTCCTACAATGAGCAGTTCTTC.

The chain joins TRBV27 to TRBJ2-7; possibly TRBD2 for D (5 bases). CDR1 MNHEY and CDR2 SMNVEV come from the germline V gene (reference sequence). Between the trimmed V and J ends, which lost 6 bases and 2 bases, there was a span of 11 bases. The CDR3 sequence is 13 residues long. The CDR3 region has the DNA TGTGCCAGCAGGAGACTACATCCCTACGAGCAGTACTTC. Translated, it gives CASRRLHPYEQYF.

This clonotype turned up a few times. The chain has TRBV20-1 and TRBJ2-3; no clear D. This CDR3 region has 12 residues. V lost 0 bases and J 4 bases, leaving 5 bases between the germline ends. The germline V gene has CDR1 DFQATT and CDR2 SNEGSKA (reference sequence). CDR3 in DNA: TGCAGTGCTAGAGATTACCCAGATACGCAGTATTTT. It translates to CSARDYPDTQYF.

The rearrangement links TRBV6-1 to TRBJ1-6; TRBD1 matches at 11 bases. Looked up from germline, CDR1 is MNHNS and CDR2 is SASEGT. The CDR3 spans 14 residues. Losses at the gene ends were 1 base for V and 10 bases for J; bases not matched to a gene: 0. CDR3 loop: CASSEGTGGSPLHF. As DNA, the CDR3 is TGTGCCAGCAGTGAAGGGACAGGGGGCTCACCCCTCCACTTT.

Regarding this clonotype: A read error may be the cause here, since a much bigger clone is one base away. This rearrangement joins TRBV2 to TRBJ2-1; D unresolved. The CDR3 extends over 10 amino acids. Germline CDR1 is SNHLY and CDR2 is FYNNEI. CDR3: CASIRNERFF. As DNA, the CDR3 is TGTGCCAGCATTCGGAATGAGCGGTTCTTC.

Comment on this clonotype: At one boundary the junction diverges from the germline segment, which might be a read error. The chain combines TRBV20-1 with TRBJ2-1; 8 bases line up with TRBD2. The length of the CDR3 is 15 residues. CDR1 and CDR2 (germline): DFQATT, SNEGSKA (reference sequence). CDR3 nucleotide sequence: TGCGGTGCTAAAGGCGGGGGGCGCTCCTACAATGAGCAGTTCTTC. Encoded protein: CGAKGGGRSYNEQFF.

This clonotype appeared a few times. J is TRBJ2-3 and V is TRBV20-1, with D possibly matching TRBD2 (5 bases). CDR1 is DFQATT, CDR2 SNEGSKA, per germline (reference sequence). This CDR3 is 17 amino acids long. The V and J ends lost 1 base and 0 bases respectively, with 17 bases between them. CDR3 amino acids: CSARAHYGGLSTDTQYF. The CDR3 DNA sequence: TGCAGTGCTAGAGCCCATTATGGCGGGCTAAGCACAGATACGCAGTATTTT.

On this clonotype itself: A single base separates this from a much larger clone, so it may be a read error. The CDR3 DNA is TGTGCCAGCAGTTTAGCGGCTAACGGGAGAGAGGTGCAGTACTTC. This encodes CASSLAANGREVQYF. The chain carries TRBV12-3 or TRBV12-4 and TRBJ2-7; the D gene is possibly TRBD2 (6 bases). The CDR3 loop spans 15 amino acids. Trimming removed 0 bases from V and 9 bases from J, with 18 bases in between.

This clonotype has at least ten counts. The chain has TRBV6-6 and TRBJ1-2; 7 nucleotides agree with TRBD1. V lost 2 bases, J lost 8 bases, and 2 bases stayed unmatched. CDR3 length: 12 amino acids. Looked up from germline, CDR1 is MNHNY and CDR2 is SVGAGI (reference sequence). CDR3 DNA sequence: TGTGCCAGCAGTTACGACAGGGACGGCTACACCTTC. Translating gives CASSYDRDGYTF.

V is TRBV29-1 and J is TRBJ2-3, with TRBD2 matching 7 bases. The V gene's germline CDR1 is SQVTM and CDR2 ANQGSEA. Losses at the gene ends were 5 bases for V and 4 bases for J; bases not matched to a gene: 6. The CDR3 has 13 residues. The CDR3, as DNA: TGCAGCGTTTGGGCGGGAGCTTCAGATACGCAGTATTTT. Translated, it gives CSVWAGASDTQYF.

The chain carries TRBV2 and TRBJ1-1, with D perhaps TRBD1 (6 bases). CDR3 size: 15 residues. Germline V gene sequence: CDR1 SNHLY, CDR2 FYNNEI. Trimming cost V 8 bases and J 2 bases, with 18 bases left between them. CDR3 nucleotide sequence: TGTGCCAGCCGACCCCGCCAGGGGACTAACACTGAAGCTTTCTTT. It is translated as CASRPRQGTNTEAFF.

This chain connects TRBV10-3 to TRBJ2-3; 11 positions match TRBD2. The CDR3 consists of 17 residues. Trimming cost V 8 bases and J 0 bases; bases outside gene matches: 10. Germline-derived CDR1 and CDR2 are ENHRY and SYGVKD. This chain's CDR3 is CAIREGSGGDSTDTQYF. The CDR3, as DNA: TGTGCCATCCGCGAAGGTAGCGGGGGGGACAGCACAGATACGCAGTATTTT.

This rearrangement joins TRBV27 to TRBJ2-3, with TRBD1 matching 9 bases. This CDR3 is 19 amino acids long. In germline, CDR1 is MNHEY, CDR2 SMNVEV (reference sequence). V shed 3 bases, J shed 2 bases, and the junction held 15 bases outside the gene matches. CDR3 DNA: TGTGCCAGCAGTTTGGGGAGACAGGGGGGACTTCCATTCACAGATACGCAGTATTTT. Residues: CASSLGRQGGLPFTDTQYF.

There are many counts of this clonotype. The rearrangement links TRBV5-1 to TRBJ2-5, with D tentatively TRBD2 (5 bases). Trimming took 2 bases from V and 5 from J, leaving 10 bases between them. Germline V gene sequence: CDR1 SGHRS, CDR2 YFSETQ. The CDR3 covers 13 residues. The CDR3 bases are TGCGCCAGCAGCTTAAGACCGGGGGAGACCCAGTACTTC. Amino acid sequence: CASSLRPGETQYF.

The chain has TRBV6-1 and TRBJ1-6, with D possibly being TRBD1 (5 bases). Germline V lookup: CDR1 MNHNS, CDR2 SASEGT. The CDR3 covers 16 residues. V dropped 7 bases and J dropped 1 base, with 14 bases sitting between them. The CDR3 loop is CASIGDSGSYNSPLHF. The CDR3 DNA sequence: TGTGCCAGCATTGGGGACTCGGGGTCCTATAATTCACCCCTCCACTTT.